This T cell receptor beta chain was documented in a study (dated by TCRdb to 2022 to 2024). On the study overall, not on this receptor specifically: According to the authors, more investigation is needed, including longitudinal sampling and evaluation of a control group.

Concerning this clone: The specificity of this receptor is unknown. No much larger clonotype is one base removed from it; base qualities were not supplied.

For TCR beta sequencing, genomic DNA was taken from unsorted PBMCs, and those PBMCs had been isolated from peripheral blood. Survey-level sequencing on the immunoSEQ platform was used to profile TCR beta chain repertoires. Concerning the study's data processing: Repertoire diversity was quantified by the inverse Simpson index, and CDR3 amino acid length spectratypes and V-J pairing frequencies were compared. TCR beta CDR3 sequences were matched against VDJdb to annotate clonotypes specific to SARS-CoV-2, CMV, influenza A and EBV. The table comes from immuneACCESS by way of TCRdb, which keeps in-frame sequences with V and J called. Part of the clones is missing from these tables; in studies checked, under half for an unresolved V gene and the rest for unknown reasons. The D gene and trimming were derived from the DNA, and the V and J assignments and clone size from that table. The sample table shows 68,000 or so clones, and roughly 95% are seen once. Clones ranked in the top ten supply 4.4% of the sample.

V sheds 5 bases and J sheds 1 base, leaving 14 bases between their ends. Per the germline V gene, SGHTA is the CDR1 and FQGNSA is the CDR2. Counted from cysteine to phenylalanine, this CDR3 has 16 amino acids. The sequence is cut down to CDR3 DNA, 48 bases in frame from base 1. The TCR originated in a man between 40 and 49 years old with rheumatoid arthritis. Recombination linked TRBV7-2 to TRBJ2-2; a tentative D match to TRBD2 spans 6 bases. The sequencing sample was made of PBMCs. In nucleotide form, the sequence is TGTGCCAGCAGCCGCCTCGGGAGCGGGAACACCGGGGAGCTGTTTTTT. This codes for CASSRLGSGNTGELFF.